The present entry profiles one TCR beta chain with its context. Its cognate antigen is unknown. Profiled with immunoSEQ multiplex PCR; TCRdb holds only in-frame clones, not every one. The table includes about 55,000 clones, more than 80% detected once. The source of the sample is a study of cytomegalovirus exposure and HLA in healthy donors. Findings and caveats of the study: Most TCRs appeared rarely, but some public TCRs recurred in many donors.

The trim removed 4 bases at V and 2 bases at J, leaving 8 bases unmatched. Germline-derived CDR1 and CDR2 are SNHLY and FYNNEI. This CDR3 contains 16 residues. The source material was PBMCs. The clonotype comes from a man between 18 and 35 years old in good health and CMV-seronegative. This chain joins TRBV2 and TRBJ2-7; 10 bases are a match to TRBD2. CDR3 in DNA: TGTGCCAGCAGTGGACTGGGACTAGCGAATACCTACGAGCAGTACTTC. Translating it yields CASSGLGLANTYEQYF.